The 17 T cell receptor beta chains below come from one sample, sequenced in a study of molecular identifiers for immune sequencing clone quantification. Each CDR3 protein gets one entry after TCRdb re-called the PCR reads with MiXCR. This sample has some 680,000 distinct CDR3 sequences, with 25% found just once. Sequencing used naive CD8+ T cells from blood, with Jurkat cell RNA spiked in. Subset here: FACS-sorted CD8+CD4-CCR7+CD45RA+ naive T cells. The receptor set was obtained from a human donor in good health. Some libraries in this study had Jurkat cell RNA spiked in.

The chain links TRBV7-9 to TRBJ2-7, with 7 bases identical to TRBD1. V shed 5 bases, J shed 2 bases, and the junction held 12 bases outside the gene matches. This CDR3 comprises 16 residues. Per germline, CDR1 SEHNR and CDR2 FQNEAQ (reference sequence). The CDR3 DNA reads as TGTGCCAGCAGCCCCACGTCGGGACAGACTACCTACGAGCAGTACTTC. Its translation: CASSPTSGQTTYEQYF.

This sequence joins TRBV6-2 or TRBV6-3 and TRBJ2-2; D not certain. The germline V gene has CDR1 MNHEY and CDR2 SVGEGT. This CDR3 region has 12 residues. V was clipped by 4 bases and J by 10 bases, with 10 bases between them. The CDR3 loop is CASSSLFMELFF. CDR3 sequence (DNA): TGTGCCAGCAGTTCCCTATTTATGGAGCTGTTTTTT.

The chain combines TRBV27 with TRBJ2-7, with 10 bases that match TRBD1. Germline V gene data show CDR1 as MNHEY and CDR2 as SMNVEV (reference sequence). The J segment lost 3 bases and the V segment lost 8 bases, leaving 4 bases of the junction unmatched. This CDR3 comprises 13 residues. The DNA of the CDR3 is TGTGCCAGCGGTGACAGGGGGCTCTACGAGCAGTACTTC. This translates into CASGDRGLYEQYF.

The chain carries TRBV30 and TRBJ2-3, with D unresolved. Trimming pared 5 bases from V and 0 bases from J, leaving 12 bases between. Germline lookup yields CDR1 GTSNPN and CDR2 SVGIG (reference sequence). The CDR3 has 14 amino acids. The CDR3 loop is CAWAYTTSTDTQYF. DNA for the CDR3: TGTGCCTGGGCCTATACAACTAGCACAGATACGCAGTATTTT.

Comment on this clonotype: A much more abundant neighbour one base away suggests this may be a read error. The rearrangement uses TRBV2 and TRBJ1-5, with 10 nucleotides matching TRBD1. CDR1 and CDR2 from the germline V gene are SNHLY and FYNNEI. This CDR3 has 18 residues. The CDR3 sequence: CASSTGTGDIVGNQPQQF. The CDR3 DNA follows: TGTGCCAGCAGCACCGGGACAGGGGATATAGTCGGCAATCAGCCCCAGCAGTTT.

This rearrangement joins TRBV24-1 to TRBJ2-1, with TRBD1 identical over 7 bases. Germline V gene sequence: CDR1 KGHDR, CDR2 SFDVKD. The CDR3 sequence is 20 residues long. Unmatched junction bases numbered 18, after V lost 3 bases and J lost 2 bases. CDR3 residues: CATSDPKPTGQEAPYNEQFF. The CDR3 DNA follows: TGTGCCACCAGTGATCCAAAACCGACCGGACAGGAGGCCCCCTACAATGAGCAGTTCTTC.

This clonotype was detected many times. The chain couples TRBV30 to TRBJ2-7; a weak D match, TRBD2 (6 bases). V gave up 0 bases and J gave up 1 base, with 7 bases separating them. Germline V gene lookup returns CDR1 GTSNPN and CDR2 SVGIG (reference sequence). The CDR3 consists of 13 residues. This chain's CDR3 is CAWSVRGSYEQYF. Written as DNA, the CDR3 is TGTGCCTGGAGTGTACGGGGGTCCTACGAGCAGTACTTC. Together with reference TRBV30 and TRBJ2-7, the CDR3 gives the full variable domain: SQTIHQWPATLVQPVGSPLSLECTVEGTSNPNLYWYRQAAGRGLQLLFYSVGIGQISSEVPQNLSASRPQDRQFILSSKKLLLSDSGFYLCAWSVRGSYEQYFGPGTRLTVT.

This sequence joins TRBV21-1 and TRBJ2-7; the table names TRBD2, a call not compared with the DNA. TRBV21-1 is a known pseudogene. CDR3 length: 14 residues. The CDR3 spells CASSRTSGKYEQYF. CDR3 in DNA: TGTGCCAGCAGCCGGACTAGCGGGAAATACGAGCAGTACTTC.

A few counts support this clonotype. The genes are TRBV2 and TRBJ2-5, with TRBD2 matching over 7 bases. V was clipped by 6 bases and J by 5 bases; unmatched bases: 9. The CDR3 sequence is 14 residues long. Germline V gene data show CDR1 as SNHLY and CDR2 as FYNNEI. The DNA for the CDR3 is TGTGCCAGCAGCGACGGACTAGGTCGCGAGACCCAGTACTTC. Translation: CASSDGLGRETQYF. The complete variable domain, with remaining parts taken from reference TRBV2 and TRBJ2-5, reads EPEVTQTPSHQVTQMGQEVILRCVPISNHLYFYWYRQILGQKVEFLVSFYNNEISEKSEIFDDQFSVERPDGSNFTLKIRSTKLEDSAMYFCASSDGLGRETQYFGPGTRLLVL.

Concerning this clonotype itself: This may be a read error, as it is one base from a much larger clone. The chain links TRBV24-1 to TRBJ2-1, with 11 bases lining up with TRBD2. The CDR3 covers 15 residues. CDR1 and CDR2 from the germline V gene are KGHDR and SFDVKD. CDR3 bases: TGTACCACCAGTGATTTAACTAGCGGGAGCGATGAGCAGTTCTTC. Amino acids: CTTSDLTSGSDEQFF.

The genes are TRBV15 and TRBJ2-5; D tentatively reads TRBD1 or TRBD2 (5 bases each). CDR1 is LNHNV, CDR2 YYDKDF, per germline (reference sequence). Trimming pared 0 bases from V and 0 bases from J, leaving 8 bases between. The CDR3 extends over 15 amino acids. CDR3 coding DNA: TGTGCCACCAGCAGAGATAGAGGGGACCAAGAGACCCAGTACTTC. Translating gives CATSRDRGDQETQYF.

This clonotype was detected a few times. Its ends do not fully match the called genes, so a read error is possible. The chain couples TRBV6-5 to TRBJ2-7, with D perhaps TRBD1 or TRBD2 (5 bases each). CDR1 and CDR2 (germline): MNHEY, SVGAGI. CDR3 length equals 14 residues. Here the CDR3 DNA reads TGTTCCAGCAGGCCGGGACCCAGCTCCTACGAGCAGTACTTC. Translating gives CSSRPGPSSYEQYF.

The rearrangement joins TRBV12-3 or TRBV12-4 to TRBJ2-7; D possibly matches TRBD1 or TRBD2 (6 bases each). The CDR3 runs 13 residues. V lost 8 bases and J 6 bases, leaving 17 bases between the germline ends. For the CDR3, the DNA is TGTGCCAGCGGAAGGGGGGCGCCATCCGAGCAGTACTTC. Translation gives CASGRGAPSEQYF.

Regarding this clonotype: At one end the junction does not follow the germline gene, possibly because of a read error. The chain recombines TRBV30 with TRBJ2-7; D is unclear. This CDR3 contains 12 residues. The V gene's germline CDR1 is GTSNPN and CDR2 SVGIG (reference sequence). The CDR3 sequence: CVWSVSPYEQYF. The CDR3 DNA reads as TGTGTCTGGAGTGTCTCTCCCTACGAGCAGTACTTC.

This clonotype was observed a handful of times. This rearrangement joins TRBV7-9 to TRBJ2-7, with 7 nucleotides matching TRBD1. CDR1 and CDR2 (germline): SEHNR, FQNEAQ (reference sequence). The CDR3 is 16 residues long. After removal of 5 bases from V and 8 bases from J, the junction contained 18 bases not matched to a gene. The CDR3 loop reads CASSLRDSTTPTKQYF. CDR3 in DNA: TGTGCCAGCAGCCTACGGGACAGTACCACTCCTACGAAGCAGTACTTC. Drawing the rest from reference TRBV7-9 and TRBJ2-7, the complete variable domain is DTGVSQNPRHKITKRGQNVTFRCDPISEHNRLYWYRQTLGQGPEFLTYFQNEAQLEKSRLLSDRFSAERPKGSFSTLEIQRTEQGDSAMYLCASSLRDSTTPTKQYFGPGTRLTVT.

Remarks on this clonotype: This may come from a read error, since a much larger clone is one base off. The chain couples TRBV27 to TRBJ1-1; D might be TRBD1 (6 bases). The germline CDR1 and CDR2 sequences are MNHEY and SMNVEV (reference sequence). This CDR3 contains 16 residues. V gave up 5 bases and J gave up 7 bases, with 23 bases separating them. The CDR3 loop reads CASSPLLDSWDIEAFF. Written as DNA, the CDR3 is TGTGCCAGCAGTCCCTTATTGGACAGCTGGGACATTGAAGCTTTCTTT.

Only a few counts were recorded for this clonotype. The V gene is TRBV6-2 or TRBV6-3, the J gene TRBJ2-7; TRBD2 aligns across 12 bases. The CDR3 has 15 residues. Germline assignment: CDR1 MNHEY and CDR2 SVGEGT. Germline trimming cut 2 bases from V and 5 bases from J; bases unmatched to any gene: 4. CDR3 sequence: CASSYLTSGGDEQYF. CDR3 DNA: TGTGCCAGCAGTTACCTGACTAGCGGGGGTGACGAGCAGTACTTC.